This T cell receptor (beta chain) was sequenced for a study of blood T cell repertoires in COVID-19. The CDR3 spans 19 residues. Germline CDR1 SGDLS, CDR2 YYNGEE. Losses at the gene ends were 3 bases for V and 0 bases for J; bases not matched to a gene: 10. Sequencing used immunoSEQ multiplex PCR; TCRdb keeps in-frame clones, though not all of them. The sample contains more than 45,000 clones, 80% to 85% of which appear only once. The sample taken for sequencing was peripheral blood. The chain recombines TRBV9 with TRBJ2-5; TRBD2 aligns across 14 bases. The sequence was collected from a man older than 75 with COVID-19, enrolled during active disease. The CDR3 loop reads CASSAGTSGSIRYQETQYF. CDR3 sequence (DNA): TGTGCCAGCAGCGCCGGGACTAGCGGGAGCATTAGGTACCAAGAGACCCAGTACTTC.